The 7 T cell receptor beta chains below were found in one sample sequenced in a study of cytomegalovirus exposure and HLA in healthy donors (TCRdb year 2017). Libraries came from the immunoSEQ multiplex PCR assay. For the multiplex PCR, a mixture combining 60 forward primers for TCR Vbeta segments and 13 reverse primers for TCR Jbeta segments was used. TCRdb re-hosts the immuneACCESS table, in-frame sequences only. Its copies lack some clones; in the studies checked, an unresolved V gene accounts for under half of them, and the cause for the rest is not known. In this sample the table shows over 200,000 clones, roughly 84% of which occur a single time. 1% to 1.5% of the sample belongs to the ten largest clones. The sequenced sample was PBMCs. The receptors were gathered from a human donor in good health.

The chain couples TRBV7-6 to TRBJ1-1; 8 nucleotides align to TRBD1. Unmatched junction bases numbered 8, after V lost 6 bases and J lost 2 bases. This CDR3 comprises 15 residues. In germline, CDR1 is SGHVS, CDR2 FNYEAQ. The CDR3 is CASRPRTGINTEAFF. CDR3 in DNA: TGTGCCAGCAGACCTAGGACAGGGATTAACACTGAAGCTTTCTTT.

This rearrangement joins TRBV7-9 to TRBJ1-2; D gene ambiguous. Trimming cost V 1 base and J 8 bases, with 11 bases left between them. This CDR3 has 13 amino acids. From germline, CDR1 is SEHNR and CDR2 FQNEAQ (reference sequence). CDR3 amino acids: CASSLENAGGYTF. CDR3 in DNA: TGTGCCAGCAGCTTAGAGAACGCGGGAGGCTACACCTTC.

CDR3 sequence (DNA): TGTGCCAGCAGTGAAGCGCACAGCTCTGGAAACACCATATATTTT. Amino acids: CASSEAHSSGNTIYF. This sequence joins TRBV2 and TRBJ1-3; D call uncertain. CDR1 and CDR2 (germline): SNHLY, FYNNEI. With 0 bases removed from V and 0 bases from J, the gap between germline ends came to 6 bases. The CDR3 is made up of 15 amino acids. The entire variable domain, with the rest obtained from reference TRBV2 and TRBJ1-3, is as follows: EPEVTQTPSHQVTQMGQEVILRCVPISNHLYFYWYRQILGQKVEFLVSFYNNEISEKSEIFDDQFSVERPDGSNFTLKIRSTKLEDSAMYFCASSEAHSSGNTIYFGEGSWLTVV.

The V gene is TRBV7-2, the J gene TRBJ2-3; D is uncertain. Trimming took 0 bases from V and 1 from J, leaving 14 bases between them. Germline CDR1 is SGHTA and CDR2 is FQGNSA. The CDR3 is made up of 17 amino acids. The CDR3: CASSLAPRASGTDTQYF. The DNA of the CDR3 is TGTGCCAGCAGCTTAGCGCCGCGAGCGTCGGGCACAGATACGCAGTATTTT.

V is TRBV19 and J is TRBJ2-7; weak D call: TRBD2 (6 bases). Germline V lookup: CDR1 LNHDA, CDR2 SQIVND (reference sequence). The CDR3 loop spans 14 amino acids. V was clipped by 4 bases and J by 5 bases, with 15 bases between them. CDR3 bases: TGTGCCAGTAGTAAGTCTGGAGGGCTGGACGAGCAGTACTTC. Amino acid sequence: CASSKSGGLDEQYF. The full variable domain, rest sourced from reference TRBV19 and TRBJ2-7, is DGGITQSPKYLFRKEGQNVTLSCEQNLNHDAMYWYRQDPGQGLRLIYYSQIVNDFQKGDIAEGYSVSREKKESFPLTVTSAQKNPTAFYLCASSKSGGLDEQYFGPGTRLTVT.

The gene calls are TRBV19 and TRBJ2-7, with 11 bases that match TRBD2. CDR1 and CDR2 from the germline V gene are LNHDA and SQIVND (reference sequence). The CDR3 length is 15 residues. With V trimmed by 8 bases and J by 5 bases, 11 bases remained unmatched. The CDR3 DNA reads TGTGCCAGTGGCCATACTAGCGGGAGTAATCACGAGCAGTACTTC. Translation: CASGHTSGSNHEQYF. Filled out from reference TRBV19 and TRBJ2-7, the complete variable domain reads DGGITQSPKYLFRKEGQNVTLSCEQNLNHDAMYWYRQDPGQGLRLIYYSQIVNDFQKGDIAEGYSVSREKKESFPLTVTSAQKNPTAFYLCASGHTSGSNHEQYFGPGTRLTVT.

The chain carries TRBV28 and TRBJ1-2, with D maybe TRBD1 (5 bases). Germline V lookup: CDR1 MDHEN, CDR2 SYDVKM. This CDR3 is 14 amino acids long. V was pared by 8 bases and J by 1 base, with 14 bases between. Written as DNA, the CDR3 is TGTGCCAGCTCCCTTTCGGGGGTTAACTATGGCTACACCTTC. Its protein is CASSLSGVNYGYTF.